This is a list of T cell receptor beta chains from one sample in a study of cytomegalovirus exposure and HLA in healthy donors. Data came from immunoSEQ multiplex PCR; TCRdb stores just in-frame clones and leaves some out. This sample has roughly 100,000 clones, with about 69% found just once. The sample was PBMCs. These TCRs come from a man aged 40-55 years in good health and CMV-seronegative. Each CDR3 is given with its conserved first and last residue.

V gene,J gene,CDR3 protein
TRBV28,TRBJ2-7,CASSLRRGKNSYEQYF
TRBV5-1,TRBJ2-3,CASSLGDSPDTQYF
TRBV6-1,TRBJ1-3,CASSASNIPLSGNTIYF
TRBV9,TRBJ2-3,CASSVGLGVSTDTQYF
TRBV15,TRBJ1-4,CATSSKGAAEKLFF
TRBV7-6,TRBJ1-1,CASSLAGGQAFF
TRBV29-1,TRBJ1-5,CSVQQGFQPQHF
TRBV30,TRBJ2-3,CAWSDTGGDTQYF
TRBV30,TRBJ2-7,CASDRGHLSSYEQYF
TRBV7-8,TRBJ2-7,CASSLDRGYEQYF
TRBV7-9,TRBJ2-3,CASSRGGTDTQYF
TRBV15,TRBJ2-3,CATSLTSGRTDTQYF
TRBV4-2,TRBJ2-7,CASSQAGRSYEQYF
TRBV7-2,TRBJ2-7,CASSQVRATYEQYF
TRBV6-4,TRBJ2-3,CASSSLAYTQYF
TRBV6-1,TRBJ2-1,CASSDGGHNEQFF
TRBV27,TRBJ1-5,CASSDGPLRPQHF
TRBV6-4,TRBJ2-3,CASSESGATDTQYF
TRBV14,TRBJ2-3,CASSLQGFADTQYF
TRBV5-1,TRBJ2-7,CASSSITSYEQYF
TRBV10-3,TRBJ2-1,CATRTSGNEQFF
TRBV7-9,TRBJ2-5,CSSSSVAGGQETQYF
TRBV30,TRBJ1-4,CAWTSGGAAATNEKLFF